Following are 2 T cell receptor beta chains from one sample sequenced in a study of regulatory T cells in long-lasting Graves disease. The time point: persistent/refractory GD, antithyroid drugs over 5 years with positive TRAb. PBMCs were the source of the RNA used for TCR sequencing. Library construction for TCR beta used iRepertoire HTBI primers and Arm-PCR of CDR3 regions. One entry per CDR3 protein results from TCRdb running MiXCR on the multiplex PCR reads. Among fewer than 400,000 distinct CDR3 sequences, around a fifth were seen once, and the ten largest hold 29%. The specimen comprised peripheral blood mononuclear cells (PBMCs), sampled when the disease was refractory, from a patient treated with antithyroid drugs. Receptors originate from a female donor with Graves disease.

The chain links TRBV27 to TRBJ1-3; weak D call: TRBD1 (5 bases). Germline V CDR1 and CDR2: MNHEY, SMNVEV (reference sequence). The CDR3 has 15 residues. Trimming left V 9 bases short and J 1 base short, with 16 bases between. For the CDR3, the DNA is TGTGCCAGTCGTCCGGGGGGACCTTCTGGAAACACCATATATTTT. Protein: CASRPGGPSGNTIYF.

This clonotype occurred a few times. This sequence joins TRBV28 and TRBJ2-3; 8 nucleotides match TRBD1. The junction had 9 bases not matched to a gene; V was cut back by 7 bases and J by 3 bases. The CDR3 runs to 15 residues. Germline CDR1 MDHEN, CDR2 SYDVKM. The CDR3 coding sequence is TGTGCCAGCACCCCGCAGGGGGCTTGGACAGATACGCAGTATTTT. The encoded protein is CASTPQGAWTDTQYF.